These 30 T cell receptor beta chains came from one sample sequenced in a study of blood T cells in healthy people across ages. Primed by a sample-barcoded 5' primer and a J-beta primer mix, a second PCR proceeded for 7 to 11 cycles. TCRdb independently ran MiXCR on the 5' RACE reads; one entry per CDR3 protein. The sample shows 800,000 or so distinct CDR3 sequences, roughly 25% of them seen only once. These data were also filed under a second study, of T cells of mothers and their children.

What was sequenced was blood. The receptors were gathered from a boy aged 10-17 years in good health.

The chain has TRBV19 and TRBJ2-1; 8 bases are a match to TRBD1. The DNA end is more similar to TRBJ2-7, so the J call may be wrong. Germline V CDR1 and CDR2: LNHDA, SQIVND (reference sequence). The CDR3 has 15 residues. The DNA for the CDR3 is TGTGCCAGTAGCACTCTTACAGGGGGTCCCTACGAGCAGTACTTC. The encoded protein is CASSTLTGGPYEQYF.

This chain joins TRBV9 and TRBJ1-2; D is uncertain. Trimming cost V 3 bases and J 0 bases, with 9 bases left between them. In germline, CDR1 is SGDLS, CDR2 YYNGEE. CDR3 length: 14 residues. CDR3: CASSGIGANYGYTF. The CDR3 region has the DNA TGTGCCAGCAGCGGGATTGGAGCTAACTATGGCTACACCTTC.

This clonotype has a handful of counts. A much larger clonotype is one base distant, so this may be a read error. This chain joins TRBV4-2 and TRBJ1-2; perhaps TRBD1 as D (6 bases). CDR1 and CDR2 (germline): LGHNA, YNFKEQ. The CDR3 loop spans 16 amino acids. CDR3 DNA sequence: TGTGCCAGCAGCCAAGATGGGACACGGGGCAATTATGGCTACGCCTTC. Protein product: CASSQDGTRGNYGYAF.

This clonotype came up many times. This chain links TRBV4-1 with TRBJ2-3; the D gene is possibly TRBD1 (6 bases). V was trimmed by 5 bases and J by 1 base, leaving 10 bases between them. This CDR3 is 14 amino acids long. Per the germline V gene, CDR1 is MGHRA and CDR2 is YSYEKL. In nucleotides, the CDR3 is TGCGCCAGCAGCTACAGGGTTGGCACAGATACGCAGTATTTT. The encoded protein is CASSYRVGTDTQYF.

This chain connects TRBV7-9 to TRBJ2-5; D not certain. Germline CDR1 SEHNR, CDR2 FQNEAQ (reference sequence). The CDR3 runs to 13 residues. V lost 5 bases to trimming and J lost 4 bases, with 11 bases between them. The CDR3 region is CASSATWGETQYF. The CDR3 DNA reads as TGTGCCAGCAGCGCCACATGGGGAGAGACCCAGTACTTC. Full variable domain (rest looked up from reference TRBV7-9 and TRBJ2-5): DTGVSQNPRHKITKRGQNVTFRCDPISEHNRLYWYRQTLGQGPEFLTYFQNEAQLEKSRLLSDRFSAERPKGSFSTLEIQRTEQGDSAMYLCASSATWGETQYFGPGTRLLVL.

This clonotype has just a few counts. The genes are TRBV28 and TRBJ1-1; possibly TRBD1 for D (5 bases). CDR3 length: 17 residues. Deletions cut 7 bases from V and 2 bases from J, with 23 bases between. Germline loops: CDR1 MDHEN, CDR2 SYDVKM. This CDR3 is CASISVLRGSLNTEAFF. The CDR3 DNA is TGTGCCAGCATCTCCGTTTTAAGGGGAAGCCTCAACACTGAAGCTTTCTTT.

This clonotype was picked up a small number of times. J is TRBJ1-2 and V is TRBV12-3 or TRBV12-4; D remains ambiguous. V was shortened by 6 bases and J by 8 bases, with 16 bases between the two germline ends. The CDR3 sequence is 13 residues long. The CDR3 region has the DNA TGTGCCAGCAGGAGAGAAAGTTACTCCGGCTACACCTTC. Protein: CASRRESYSGYTF.

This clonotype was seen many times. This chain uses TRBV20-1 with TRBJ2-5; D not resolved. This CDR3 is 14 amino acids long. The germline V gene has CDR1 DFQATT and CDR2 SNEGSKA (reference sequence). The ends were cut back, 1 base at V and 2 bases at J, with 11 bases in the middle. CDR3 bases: TGCAGTGCTAGAGGAACAAAAAAACAAGAGACCCAGTACTTC. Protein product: CSARGTKKQETQYF.

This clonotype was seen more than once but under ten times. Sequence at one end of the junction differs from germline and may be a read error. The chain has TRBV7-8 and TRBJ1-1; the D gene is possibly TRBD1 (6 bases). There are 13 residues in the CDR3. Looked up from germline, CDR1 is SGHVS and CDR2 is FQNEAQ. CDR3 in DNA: TGCGCCAGCAGCCCCTTGCGGGGGCCTGAAGCTTTCTTT. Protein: CASSPLRGPEAFF.

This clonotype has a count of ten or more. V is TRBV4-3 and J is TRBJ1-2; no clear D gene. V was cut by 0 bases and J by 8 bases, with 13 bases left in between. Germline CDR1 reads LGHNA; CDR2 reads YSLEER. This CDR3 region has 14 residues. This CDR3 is CASSQDARVFGYTF. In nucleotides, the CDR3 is TGCGCCAGCAGCCAAGACGCCCGGGTCTTCGGCTACACCTTC.

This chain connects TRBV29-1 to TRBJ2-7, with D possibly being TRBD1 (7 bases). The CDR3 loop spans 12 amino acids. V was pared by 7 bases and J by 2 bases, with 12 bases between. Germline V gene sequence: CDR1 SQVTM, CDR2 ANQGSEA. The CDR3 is CSGGDSPYEQYF. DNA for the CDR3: TGCAGCGGGGGGGACAGTCCCTACGAGCAGTACTTC.

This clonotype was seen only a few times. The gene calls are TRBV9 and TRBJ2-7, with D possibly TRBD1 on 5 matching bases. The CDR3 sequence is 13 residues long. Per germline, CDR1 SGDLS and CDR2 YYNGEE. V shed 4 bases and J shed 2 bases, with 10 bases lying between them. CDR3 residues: CASSPRAAYEQYF. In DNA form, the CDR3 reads TGTGCCAGCAGCCCCAGGGCGGCCTACGAGCAGTACTTC.

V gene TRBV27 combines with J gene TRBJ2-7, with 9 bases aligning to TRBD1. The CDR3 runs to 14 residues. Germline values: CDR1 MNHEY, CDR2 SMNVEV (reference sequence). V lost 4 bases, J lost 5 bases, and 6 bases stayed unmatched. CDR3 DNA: TGTGCCAGCAGTTCCGGACAGGGGTGGGACGAGCAGTACTTC. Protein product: CASSSGQGWDEQYF.

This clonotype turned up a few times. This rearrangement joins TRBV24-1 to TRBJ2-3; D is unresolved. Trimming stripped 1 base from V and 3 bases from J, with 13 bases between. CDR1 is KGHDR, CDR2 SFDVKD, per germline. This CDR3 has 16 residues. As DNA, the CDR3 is TGTGCCACCAGTGATTTACCAAACCACGAAACAGATACGCAGTATTTT. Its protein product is CATSDLPNHETDTQYF.

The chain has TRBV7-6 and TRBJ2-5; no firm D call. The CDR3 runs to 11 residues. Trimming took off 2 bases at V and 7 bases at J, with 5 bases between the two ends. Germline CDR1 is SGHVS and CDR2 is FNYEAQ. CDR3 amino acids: CASSLTLTQYF. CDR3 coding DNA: TGTGCCAGCAGCTTAACATTGACCCAGTACTTC. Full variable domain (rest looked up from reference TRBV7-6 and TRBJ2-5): GAGVSQSPRYKVTKRGQDVALRCDPISGHVSLYWYRQALGQGPEFLTYFNYEAQQDKSGLPNDRFSAERPEGSISTLTIQRTEQRDSAMYRCASSLTLTQYFGPGTRLLVL.

The CDR3 loop reads CASSPDVYEQYF. The CDR3 nucleotides read TGTGCCAGCTCACCAGATGTCTACGAGCAGTACTTC. V and J are TRBV18 and TRBJ2-7; D is uncertain. Germline V lookup: CDR1 KGHSH, CDR2 LQKENI. CDR3 length: 12 residues. V lost 2 bases and J 3 bases, leaving 5 bases between the germline ends.

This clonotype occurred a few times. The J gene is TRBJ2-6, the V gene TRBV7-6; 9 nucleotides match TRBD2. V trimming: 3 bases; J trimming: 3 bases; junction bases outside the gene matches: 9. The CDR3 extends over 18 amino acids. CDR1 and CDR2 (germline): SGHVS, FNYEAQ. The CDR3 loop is CASSLSIAGAFGANVLTF. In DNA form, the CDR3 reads TGTGCCAGCAGCTTGTCAATAGCGGGGGCCTTTGGGGCCAACGTCCTGACTTTC.

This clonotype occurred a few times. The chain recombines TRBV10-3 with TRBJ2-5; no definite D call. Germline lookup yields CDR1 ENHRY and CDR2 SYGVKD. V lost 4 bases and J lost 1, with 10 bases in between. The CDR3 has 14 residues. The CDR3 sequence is CAISGTAFQETQYF. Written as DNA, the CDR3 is TGTGCCATCAGTGGTACAGCCTTCCAAGAGACCCAGTACTTC.

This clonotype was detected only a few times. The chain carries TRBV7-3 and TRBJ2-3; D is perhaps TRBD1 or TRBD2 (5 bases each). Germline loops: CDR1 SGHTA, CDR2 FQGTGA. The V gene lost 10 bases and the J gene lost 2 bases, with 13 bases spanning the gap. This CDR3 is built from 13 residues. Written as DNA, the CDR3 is TGTGCCACATCGAGGGACCCCACAGATACGCAGTATTTT. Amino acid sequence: CATSRDPTDTQYF.

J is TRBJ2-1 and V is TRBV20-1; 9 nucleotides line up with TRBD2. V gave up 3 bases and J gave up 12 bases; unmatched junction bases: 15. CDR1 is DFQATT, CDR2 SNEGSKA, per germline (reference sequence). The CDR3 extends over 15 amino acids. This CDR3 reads CSARARGGVYSGQFF. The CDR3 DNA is TGCAGTGCTAGGGCTCGCGGGGGGGTATACTCGGGGCAGTTCTTC.

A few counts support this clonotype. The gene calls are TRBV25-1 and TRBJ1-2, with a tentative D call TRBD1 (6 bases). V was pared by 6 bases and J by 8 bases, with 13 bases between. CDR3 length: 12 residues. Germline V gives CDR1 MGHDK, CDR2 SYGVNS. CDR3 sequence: CASSGDKPGYTF. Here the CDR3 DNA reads TGTGCCAGCAGCGGGGACAAACCCGGCTACACCTTC.

Here the CDR3 reads CASSPGRGTYQETQYF. The DNA of the CDR3 is TGTGCCAGCAGCCCCGGTAGAGGCACATACCAAGAGACCCAGTACTTC. The V gene is TRBV9, the J gene TRBJ2-5; unclear D gene. Looked up from germline, CDR1 is SGDLS and CDR2 is YYNGEE. The CDR3 runs 16 residues. Trimming took 4 bases from V and 0 from J, leaving 16 bases between them.

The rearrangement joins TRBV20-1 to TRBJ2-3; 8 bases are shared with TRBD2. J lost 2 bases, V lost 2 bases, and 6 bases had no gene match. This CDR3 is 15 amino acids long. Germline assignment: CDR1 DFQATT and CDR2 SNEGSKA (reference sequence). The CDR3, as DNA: TGCAGTGCTAGAAATCGGGGGGGCCTCACAGATACGCAGTATTTT. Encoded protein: CSARNRGGLTDTQYF.

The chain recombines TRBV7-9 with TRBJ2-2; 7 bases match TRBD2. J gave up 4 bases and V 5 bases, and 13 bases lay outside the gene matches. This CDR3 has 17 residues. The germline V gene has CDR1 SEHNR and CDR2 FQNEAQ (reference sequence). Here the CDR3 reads CASSPKFGGRITGELFF. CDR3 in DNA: TGTGCCAGCAGCCCTAAATTTGGCGGGAGAATCACCGGGGAGCTGTTTTTT.

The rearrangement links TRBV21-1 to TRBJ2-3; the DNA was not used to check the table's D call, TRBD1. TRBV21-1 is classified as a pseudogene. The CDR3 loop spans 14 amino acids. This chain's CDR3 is CASLPTTGSDTQYF. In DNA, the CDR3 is TGTGCCAGCCTCCCTACAACCGGGTCAGATACGCAGTATTTT.

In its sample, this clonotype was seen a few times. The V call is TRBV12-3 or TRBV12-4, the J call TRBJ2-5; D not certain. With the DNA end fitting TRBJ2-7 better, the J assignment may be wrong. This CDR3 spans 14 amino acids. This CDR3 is CASSRLVSSHEQYF. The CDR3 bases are TGTGCCAGCAGCCGCCTGGTTTCGTCCCACGAGCAGTACTTC.

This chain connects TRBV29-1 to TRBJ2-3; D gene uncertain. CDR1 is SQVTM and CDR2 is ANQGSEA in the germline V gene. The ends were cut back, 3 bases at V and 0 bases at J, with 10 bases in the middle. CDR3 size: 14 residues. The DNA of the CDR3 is TGCAGCGTTGACTCCCTATACAGCACAGATACGCAGTATTTT. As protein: CSVDSLYSTDTQYF.

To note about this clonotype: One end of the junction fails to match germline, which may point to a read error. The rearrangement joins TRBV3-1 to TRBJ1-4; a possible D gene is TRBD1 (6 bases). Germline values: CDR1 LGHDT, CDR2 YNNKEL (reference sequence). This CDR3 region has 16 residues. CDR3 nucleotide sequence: TGTGCCAGCAGCCTCGGGACAACTGCAACTAATGGAAAACTGTTTTTT. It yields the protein CASSLGTTATNGKLFF.

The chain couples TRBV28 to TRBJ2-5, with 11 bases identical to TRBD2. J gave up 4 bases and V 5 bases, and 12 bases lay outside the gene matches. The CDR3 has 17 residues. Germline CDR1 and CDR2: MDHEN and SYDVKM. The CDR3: CASSPVSGRAILETQYF. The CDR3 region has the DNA TGTGCCAGCAGTCCTGTTAGCGGGAGGGCCATTTTAGAGACCCAGTACTTC.

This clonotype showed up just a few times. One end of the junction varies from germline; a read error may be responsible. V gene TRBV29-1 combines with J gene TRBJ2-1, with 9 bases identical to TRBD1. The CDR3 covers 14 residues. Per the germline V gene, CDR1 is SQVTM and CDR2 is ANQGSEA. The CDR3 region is CSVVGDRAYDEQFF. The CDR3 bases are TGCAGCGTTGTGGGGGACAGGGCCTACGATGAGCAGTTCTTC.